Below, 31 T cell receptor beta chains from the same sample are listed, as sequenced in a study of graft-versus-host responses after intestinal transplantation (dated by TCRdb to the early 2020s). No antigen has been assigned to these receptors. Library creation used the immunoSEQ multiplex PCR assay. Here the immuneACCESS table is served through TCRdb, limited to in-frame sequences with V and J called. Missing clones are a known gap in these copies; in checked studies unresolved V genes cover under half, and the rest lacks a known reason. Present in this sample are about 41,000 clones, around 96% of which were seen just once. Of the sample, about 0.54% falls within the top ten clones. In the paper's terms, the time point label means: cells obtained before transplantation from donor or recipient. The starting material was unstimulated CD8+ T cells sorted from spleen or lymph node cells, obtained before transplant. These receptors came from a human donor who was the organ donor for an intestinal transplant.

This chain links TRBV7-9 with TRBJ1-2; tentative D call: TRBD1 (5 bases). V dropped 4 bases and J dropped 4 bases, with 13 bases sitting between them. This CDR3 contains 14 residues. Germline-derived CDR1 and CDR2 are SEHNR and FQNEAQ (reference sequence). CDR3 residues: CASSSGTAPYGYTF. CDR3 DNA sequence: TGTGCCAGCAGCTCAGGGACGGCCCCCTATGGCTACACCTTC.

The chain has TRBV4-3 and TRBJ2-7, with 8 bases lining up with TRBD1. With 2 bases clipped from V and 7 bases from J, the junction kept 10 bases outside the gene matches. There are 15 residues in the CDR3. Germline V gene lookup returns CDR1 LGHNA and CDR2 YSLEER. CDR3 sequence reads: CASSQPIQGVGEQYF. For the CDR3, the DNA is TGCGCCAGCAGCCAACCCATACAGGGGGTGGGGGAGCAGTACTTC.

This rearrangement joins TRBV4-2 to TRBJ1-2; 7 nucleotides align to TRBD1. Germline V lookup: CDR1 LGHNA, CDR2 YNFKEQ. J lost 2 bases, V lost 0 bases, and 9 bases had no gene match. This CDR3 region has 17 residues. The CDR3, as DNA: TGTGCCAGCAGCCAAGAGGCGACAGGGATTGAGAACTATGGCTACACCTTC. It yields the protein CASSQEATGIENYGYTF.

The chain combines TRBV5-8 with TRBJ1-5; D gene uncertain. The CDR3 contains 13 residues. Trimming stripped 4 bases from V and 0 bases from J, with 5 bases between. Germline loops: CDR1 SGHTS, CDR2 YDEGEE. DNA of the CDR3: TGTGCCAGCAGCCGGAATAGCAATCAGCCCCAGCATTTT. This encodes CASSRNSNQPQHF. Looking up the rest from reference TRBV5-8 and TRBJ1-5 gives the full variable domain: EAGVTQSPTHLIKTRGQQATLRCSPISGHTSVYWYQQALGLGLQFLLWYDEGEERNRGNFPPRFSGRQFPNYSSELNVNALELEDSALYLCASSRNSNQPQHFGDGTRLSIL.

In DNA, the CDR3 is TGTGCCAGCAGCGTAGAAGGAGGGGATTCACCCCTCCACTTT. This sequence encodes CASSVEGGDSPLHF. The chain employs TRBV9 and TRBJ1-6; TRBD1 might be the D (5 bases). Germline CDR1 SGDLS, CDR2 YYNGEE. This CDR3 comprises 14 residues. V dropped 0 bases and J dropped 8 bases, with 9 bases sitting between them.

This chain links TRBV4-2 with TRBJ1-6; D gene uncertain. V shed 0 bases and J shed 7 bases, with 1 base lying between them. CDR3 length: 12 residues. Germline V lookup: CDR1 LGHNA, CDR2 YNFKEQ. The CDR3, as DNA: TGTGCCAGCAGCCAAGAAAATTCACCCCTCCACTTT. Residues: CASSQENSPLHF.

The J gene is TRBJ1-5, the V gene TRBV27; D not resolved. CDR3 length: 12 residues. The germline gives CDR1 MNHEY, CDR2 SMNVEV (reference sequence). Trimming removed 7 bases at V and 1 base at J, with 5 bases between. CDR3 coding DNA: TGTGCCAGCAATTCCAGCAATCAGCCCCAGCATTTT. It codes for CASNSSNQPQHF.

The genes are TRBV6-1 and TRBJ2-3; TRBD1 matches at 9 bases. Germline V gene data show CDR1 as MNHNS and CDR2 as SASEGT. The CDR3 loop spans 13 amino acids. The CDR3 loop reads CDPKGTGSDTQYF. Written as DNA, the CDR3 is TGTGACCCAAAGGGGACAGGGTCAGATACGCAGTATTTT.

The V and J genes are TRBV5-4 and TRBJ1-6; D is uncertain. Trimming took off 0 bases at V and 9 bases at J, with 19 bases between the two ends. Per the germline V gene, CDR1 is SGHNT and CDR2 is YYREEE (reference sequence). The CDR3 is 17 amino acids. The CDR3 DNA reads as TGTGCCAGCAGCTTGGGGCCAAATACAGTGACTATTTCACCCCTCCACTTT. Its translation is CASSLGPNTVTISPLHF.

The chain joins TRBV11-3 to TRBJ2-7; a possible D gene is TRBD1 (5 bases). V lost 3 bases and J 3 bases, leaving 9 bases between the germline ends. The V gene's germline CDR1 is SGHNT and CDR2 YENEEA. The CDR3 is 13 amino acids. CDR3 bases: TGTGCCAGCAGCTTCGGGCAGGGCTACGAGCAGTACTTC. Translating it yields CASSFGQGYEQYF.

The chain employs TRBV29-1 and TRBJ2-7; tentatively, D is TRBD1 (7 bases). The CDR3 has 14 amino acids. The germline V and J ends were trimmed by 6 bases and 1 base, with 16 bases remaining between them. Per germline, CDR1 SQVTM and CDR2 ANQGSEA. In DNA, the CDR3 is TGCAGCGTGGAGGGACAGAACACTTCCTACGAGCAGTACTTC. Protein product: CSVEGQNTSYEQYF.

This clone was seen a few times. V usage is TRBV6-7 and J usage is TRBJ1-1, with D possibly TRBD1 on 5 matching bases. TRBV6-7 is an open reading frame, and its role is uncertain. This CDR3 contains 13 residues. The V and J ends lost 4 bases and 3 bases respectively, with 9 bases between them. For the CDR3, the DNA is TGTGCCAGCAGTTCTCACAGGTACACTGAAGCTTTCTTT. This gives the protein CASSSHRYTEAFF.

The chain combines TRBV10-3 with TRBJ1-5; D uncertain. The germline V gene encodes CDR1 ENHRY and CDR2 SYGVKD. The CDR3 extends over 13 amino acids. The V gene lost 3 bases and the J gene lost 3 bases, with 6 bases spanning the gap. CDR3 coding DNA: TGTGCCATCAGTGACATTGCCAATCAGCCCCAGCATTTT. The encoded protein is CAISDIANQPQHF.

This clone was seen only once. V is TRBV6-1 and J is TRBJ2-7; D not resolved. V dropped 6 bases and J dropped 5 bases, with 14 bases sitting between them. Germline V gene lookup returns CDR1 MNHNS and CDR2 SASEGT. CDR3 length: 13 amino acids. CDR3 sequence reads: CASRGLPANEQYF. CDR3 nucleotide sequence: TGTGCCAGCAGAGGATTACCCGCGAACGAGCAGTACTTC.

The V and J genes are TRBV21-1 and TRBJ2-2; the table names TRBD2, a call not compared with the DNA. TRBV21-1 is noted as a pseudogene. The CDR3 consists of 17 residues. Written as DNA, the CDR3 is TGTGCCAGCACCTTATTCACTAGTCCCCCGAACACCGGGGAGCTGTTTTTT. Translation gives CASTLFTSPPNTGELFF.

V usage is TRBV5-6 and J usage is TRBJ2-5, with 7 bases matching TRBD1. This CDR3 is built from 15 residues. V gave up 6 bases and J gave up 1 base; unmatched junction bases: 9. CDR1 is SGHDT, CDR2 YYEEEE, per germline. The CDR3 reads CASTYQQGSQETQYF. The CDR3 DNA reads TGTGCCAGCACCTACCAACAGGGGTCCCAAGAGACCCAGTACTTC.

This rearrangement joins TRBV7-3 to TRBJ1-1; no firm D call. With 6 bases removed from V and 1 base from J, the gap between germline ends came to 9 bases. CDR3 size: 13 residues. The germline gives CDR1 SGHTA, CDR2 FQGTGA. This chain's CDR3 is CASSWGGNTEAFF. CDR3 sequence (DNA): TGTGCCAGCAGTTGGGGTGGGAACACTGAAGCTTTCTTT.

The J gene is TRBJ2-3, the V gene TRBV6-4, with unresolved D. This CDR3 region has 13 residues. The V end lost 11 bases, the J end lost 1 base, and 13 bases lay between the germline ends. Germline V gene data show CDR1 as MRHNA and CDR2 as SNTAGT. CDR3: CAPDNQGTDTQYF. CDR3 nucleotides: TGTGCCCCCGACAATCAAGGCACAGATACGCAGTATTTT.

This clone was counted a few times. The gene calls are TRBV19 and TRBJ2-2; possibly TRBD1 or TRBD2 for D (6 bases each). V gave up 6 bases and J gave up 1 base, with 24 bases separating them. Germline-derived CDR1 and CDR2 are LNHDA and SQIVND (reference sequence). The CDR3 is made up of 19 amino acids. Here the CDR3 reads CASSPGAGGIQGNTGELFF. The CDR3 DNA is TGTGCCAGTAGCCCGGGGGCAGGCGGGATACAGGGGAACACCGGGGAGCTGTTTTTT.

The chain links TRBV7-9 to TRBJ1-3, with a possible D match to TRBD1 (5 bases). This CDR3 has 18 residues. The V gene lost 3 bases and the J gene lost 4 bases, with 22 bases spanning the gap. Looked up from germline, CDR1 is SEHNR and CDR2 is FQNEAQ (reference sequence). The CDR3 DNA is TGTGCCAGCAGCTTCCCTGGAGCCCACCACAGGTTCGGAAACACCATATATTTT. It encodes CASSFPGAHHRFGNTIYF.

J is TRBJ1-6 and V is TRBV5-1; D perhaps matches TRBD1 (6 bases). V lost 2 bases, J lost 4 bases, and 10 bases lay in between. Germline CDR1 SGHRS, CDR2 YFSETQ. This CDR3 has 15 residues. The CDR3 protein is CASSLGGQYNSPLHF. The CDR3 nucleotides read TGCGCCAGCAGCTTAGGGGGACAATATAATTCACCCCTCCACTTT.

This sequence joins TRBV7-9 and TRBJ1-2; D is unclear. Trimming took 0 bases from V and 4 from J, leaving 6 bases between them. CDR1 is SEHNR and CDR2 is FQNEAQ in the germline V gene (reference sequence). The CDR3 is 13 residues long. CDR3: CASSLAHLYGYTF. In DNA form, the CDR3 reads TGTGCCAGCAGCTTAGCACACCTCTATGGCTACACCTTC.

CDR3 loop: CASSDSYTDTQYF. For the CDR3, the DNA is TGTGCCAGTAGCGACAGTTACACAGATACGCAGTATTTT. This chain joins TRBV19 and TRBJ2-3, with D perhaps TRBD1 (5 bases). The CDR3 is 13 residues long. V lost 6 bases and J 2 bases, leaving 9 bases between the germline ends. Germline CDR1 reads LNHDA; CDR2 reads SQIVND (reference sequence).

This clone was seen only once. The chain employs TRBV5-6 and TRBJ2-7; D not resolved. The CDR3 totals 13 residues. Trimming pared 0 bases from V and 2 bases from J, leaving 6 bases between. CDR1 is SGHDT, CDR2 YYEEEE, per germline. The CDR3 loop is CASSLVPAYEQYF. In DNA, the CDR3 is TGTGCCAGCAGCTTGGTCCCAGCCTACGAGCAGTACTTC.

The chain employs TRBV2 and TRBJ2-2, with D perhaps matching TRBD1 or TRBD2 (5 bases each). The CDR3 covers 16 residues. Germline-derived CDR1 and CDR2 are SNHLY and FYNNEI. The ends were cut back, 6 bases at V and 7 bases at J, with 21 bases in the middle. This CDR3 reads CASSESLRVGSGELFF. Here the CDR3 DNA reads TGTGCCAGCAGCGAGTCTCTCAGGGTAGGGAGCGGGGAGCTGTTTTTT.

CDR3 sequence: CASGLAPGYHGPDTQYF. As DNA, the CDR3 is TGTGCTAGTGGTTTGGCCCCCGGCTACCACGGCCCAGATACGCAGTATTTT. This chain joins TRBV12-5 and TRBJ2-3; D not resolved. Per the germline V gene, CDR1 is LGHNT and CDR2 is FRNRAP. The CDR3 length is 17 residues. V lost 1 base and J lost 4, with 18 bases in between.

CDR3 coding DNA: TGCGCCAGCAGCCAAGGAGCAGGGGGAGGCACTGAAGCTTTCTTT. It encodes CASSQGAGGGTEAFF. The V and J genes are TRBV4-1 and TRBJ1-1, with 7 bases fitting TRBD1. The CDR3 is 15 amino acids. Germline V gene lookup returns CDR1 MGHRA and CDR2 YSYEKL. The V gene end was trimmed by 1 base and the J gene end by 4 bases; junction bases not matched to a gene: 6.

This chain uses TRBV21-1 with TRBJ1-6; the D call of TRBD1 is as the table states it, not checked on the DNA. TRBV21-1 is deemed a pseudogene. The CDR3 contains 17 residues. CDR3 sequence: CASSTQRQGSYNSPLHF. The CDR3 bases are TGTGCCAGCAGCACCCAAAGACAGGGTAGTTATAATTCACCCCTCCACTTT.

V gene TRBV11-3 combines with J gene TRBJ1-2; the D is unclear. Germline assignment: CDR1 SGHNT and CDR2 YENEEA. V lost 8 bases and J lost 8, with 12 bases in between. The CDR3 is made up of 11 amino acids. The CDR3 region is CASGEGGGYTF. The DNA for the CDR3 is TGTGCCAGCGGAGAGGGAGGGGGCTACACCTTC.

This rearrangement joins TRBV2 to TRBJ2-7; D is perhaps TRBD1 or TRBD2 (5 bases each). The germline gives CDR1 SNHLY, CDR2 FYNNEI. Between the trimmed V and J ends, which lost 7 bases and 4 bases, there was a span of 11 bases. The CDR3 loop spans 12 amino acids. CDR3 nucleotides: TGTGCCAGCACAGGGACCGGATACGAGCAGTACTTC. Protein: CASTGTGYEQYF. Variable domain in full (rest from reference TRBV2 and TRBJ2-7): EPEVTQTPSHQVTQMGQEVILRCVPISNHLYFYWYRQILGQKVEFLVSFYNNEISEKSEIFDDQFSVERPDGSNFTLKIRSTKLEDSAMYFCASTGTGYEQYFGPGTRLTVT.

The CDR3 here is CASSEYEGAQNEQFF. Here the CDR3 DNA reads TGTGCCAGCAGTGAATATGAGGGGGCGCAGAATGAGCAGTTCTTC. This chain connects TRBV25-1 to TRBJ2-1; 7 bases agree with TRBD1. The J segment lost 7 bases and the V segment lost 0 bases, leaving 6 bases of the junction unmatched. From germline, CDR1 is MGHDK and CDR2 SYGVNS. The CDR3 runs to 15 residues.